The TCR beta chain under discussion was sequenced for a study of blood T cells in healthy people across ages. About this clonotype: The antigen is undetermined.

Study-wide results and limits: Naive and antigen-experienced cells were not separated, limiting conclusive comparison.

Using a J-beta primer mix together with a sample-barcoded 5' primer, a second PCR was run for about 6 to 12 cycles. Through a template-switch adaptor with 12 random nucleotides, each cDNA molecule received a tag. TCRdb re-called the 5' RACE reads with MiXCR, one entry per CDR3 protein. The sample holds hundreds of thousands of distinct CDR3 sequences, 36% seen once. Trimming took off 6 bases at V and 8 bases at J, with 19 bases between the two ends. Germline V gene data show CDR1 as MNHNY and CDR2 as SVGAGI (reference sequence). This CDR3 is 14 amino acids long. Sample: blood. This sequence originates from a man younger than 35 in good health. The chain has TRBV6-6 and TRBJ1-1; no clear D gene. CDR3 residues: CASSLGLPDVEAFF. The CDR3 DNA reads as TGTGCCAGCAGCCTCGGACTGCCAGATGTGGAAGCTTTCTTT.